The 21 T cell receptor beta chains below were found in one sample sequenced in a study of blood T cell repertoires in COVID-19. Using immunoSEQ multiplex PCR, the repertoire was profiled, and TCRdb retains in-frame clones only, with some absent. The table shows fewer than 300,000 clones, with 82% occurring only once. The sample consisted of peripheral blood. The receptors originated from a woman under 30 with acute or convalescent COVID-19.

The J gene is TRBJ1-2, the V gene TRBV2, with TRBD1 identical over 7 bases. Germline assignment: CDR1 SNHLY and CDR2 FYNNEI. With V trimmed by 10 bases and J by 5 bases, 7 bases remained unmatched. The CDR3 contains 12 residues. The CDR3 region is CAKEQGLYGYTF. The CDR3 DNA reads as TGTGCCAAGGAACAGGGGTTGTATGGCTACACCTTC.

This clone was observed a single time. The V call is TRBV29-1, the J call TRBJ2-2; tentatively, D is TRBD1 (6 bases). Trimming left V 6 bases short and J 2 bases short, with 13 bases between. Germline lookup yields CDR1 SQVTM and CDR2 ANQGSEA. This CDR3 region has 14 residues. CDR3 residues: CSVLNRVNTGELFF. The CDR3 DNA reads TGCAGCGTCCTGAACAGGGTTAACACCGGGGAGCTGTTTTTT.

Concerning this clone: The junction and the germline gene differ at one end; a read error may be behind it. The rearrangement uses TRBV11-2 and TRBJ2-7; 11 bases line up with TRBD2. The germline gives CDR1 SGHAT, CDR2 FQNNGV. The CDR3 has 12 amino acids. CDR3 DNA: TGTGCCAGCAGCTTAGGGATAGCGGGAGGGCGCTTC. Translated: CASSLGIAGGRF.

CDR3 nucleotide sequence: TGCAGCGCTCCGGACAGGATCTATGGCTACACCTTC. Encoded protein: CSAPDRIYGYTF. This chain links TRBV29-1 with TRBJ1-2; 7 bases map to TRBD1. Trimming removed 7 bases from V and 4 bases from J; junction bases left unmatched: 6. The CDR3 runs 12 residues. The germline CDR1 and CDR2 sequences are SQVTM and ANQGSEA.

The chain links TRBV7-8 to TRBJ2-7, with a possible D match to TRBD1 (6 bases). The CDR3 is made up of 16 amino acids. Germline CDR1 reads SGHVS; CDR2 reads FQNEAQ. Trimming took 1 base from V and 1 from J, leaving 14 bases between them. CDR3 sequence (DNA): TGTGCCAGCAGCTTAGGAACCGGGACAAGTTCCTACGAGCAGTACTTC. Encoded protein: CASSLGTGTSSYEQYF.

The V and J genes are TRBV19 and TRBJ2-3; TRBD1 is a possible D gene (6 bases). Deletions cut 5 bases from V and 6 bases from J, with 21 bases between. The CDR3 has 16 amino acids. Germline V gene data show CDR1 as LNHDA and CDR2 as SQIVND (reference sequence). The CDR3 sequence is CASSPPRQGLLDTQYF. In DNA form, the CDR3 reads TGTGCCAGTAGTCCCCCCCGGCAGGGGCTTCTTGATACGCAGTATTTT. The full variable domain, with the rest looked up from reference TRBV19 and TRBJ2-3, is DGGITQSPKYLFRKEGQNVTLSCEQNLNHDAMYWYRQDPGQGLRLIYYSQIVNDFQKGDIAEGYSVSREKKESFPLTVTSAQKNPTAFYLCASSPPRQGLLDTQYFGPGTRLTVL.

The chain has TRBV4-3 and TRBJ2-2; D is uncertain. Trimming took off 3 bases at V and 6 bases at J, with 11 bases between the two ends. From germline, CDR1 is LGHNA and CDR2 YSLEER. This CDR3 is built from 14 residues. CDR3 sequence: CASSQQIRAGELFF. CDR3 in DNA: TGCGCCAGCAGCCAGCAGATCCGGGCCGGGGAGCTGTTTTTT.

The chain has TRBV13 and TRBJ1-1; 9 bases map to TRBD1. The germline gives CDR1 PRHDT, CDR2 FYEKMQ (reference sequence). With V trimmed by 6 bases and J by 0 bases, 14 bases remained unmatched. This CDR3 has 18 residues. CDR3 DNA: TGTGCCAGCAGGAAGGGACCGGGACAGGGTCTATTGAACACTGAAGCTTTCTTT. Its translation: CASRKGPGQGLLNTEAFF. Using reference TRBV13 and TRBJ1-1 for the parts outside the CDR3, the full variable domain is AAGVIQSPRHLIKEKRETATLKCYPIPRHDTVYWYQQGPGQDPQFLISFYEKMQSDKGSIPDRFSAQQFSDYHSELNMSSLELGDSALYFCASRKGPGQGLLNTEAFFGQGTRLTVV.

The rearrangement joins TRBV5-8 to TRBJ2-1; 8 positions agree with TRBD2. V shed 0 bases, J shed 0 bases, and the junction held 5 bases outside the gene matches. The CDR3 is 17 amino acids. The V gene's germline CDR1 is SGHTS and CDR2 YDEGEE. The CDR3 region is CASSLGVSGASYNEQFF. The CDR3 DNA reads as TGTGCCAGCAGCTTGGGGGTTAGCGGGGCCTCCTACAATGAGCAGTTCTTC.

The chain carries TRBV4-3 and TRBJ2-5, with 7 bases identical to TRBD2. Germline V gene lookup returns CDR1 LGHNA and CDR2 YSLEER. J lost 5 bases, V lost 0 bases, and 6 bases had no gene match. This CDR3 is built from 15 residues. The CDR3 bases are TGCGCCAGCAGCCAAGATGGGCGGGGAGGGGAGACCCAGTACTTC. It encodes CASSQDGRGGETQYF.

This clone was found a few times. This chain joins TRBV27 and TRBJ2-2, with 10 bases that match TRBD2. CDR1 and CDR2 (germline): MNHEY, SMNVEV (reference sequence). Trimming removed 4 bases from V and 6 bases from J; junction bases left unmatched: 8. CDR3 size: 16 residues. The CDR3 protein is CASSSPSGSRAGELFF. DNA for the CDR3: TGTGCCAGCAGTTCACCTAGCGGGAGTCGGGCCGGGGAGCTGTTTTTT.

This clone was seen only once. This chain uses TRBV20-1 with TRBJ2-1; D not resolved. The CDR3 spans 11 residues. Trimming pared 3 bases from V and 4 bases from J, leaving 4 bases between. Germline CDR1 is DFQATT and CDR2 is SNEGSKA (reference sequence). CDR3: CSASPYNEQFF. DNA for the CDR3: TGCAGTGCTAGCCCGTACAATGAGCAGTTCTTC.

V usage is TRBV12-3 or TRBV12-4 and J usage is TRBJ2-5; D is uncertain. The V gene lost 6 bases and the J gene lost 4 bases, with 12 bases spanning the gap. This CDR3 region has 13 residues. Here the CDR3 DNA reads TGTGCCAGCAGGGGTCGGGTTGTAGAGACCCAGTACTTC. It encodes CASRGRVVETQYF.

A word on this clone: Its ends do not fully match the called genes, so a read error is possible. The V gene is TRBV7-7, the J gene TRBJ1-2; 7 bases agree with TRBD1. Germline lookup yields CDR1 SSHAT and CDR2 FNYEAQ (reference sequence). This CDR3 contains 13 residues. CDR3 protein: CASSRDRVWGYTF. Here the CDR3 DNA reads TGTGCTAGCAGCCGTGACAGGGTATGGGGCTACACCTTC.

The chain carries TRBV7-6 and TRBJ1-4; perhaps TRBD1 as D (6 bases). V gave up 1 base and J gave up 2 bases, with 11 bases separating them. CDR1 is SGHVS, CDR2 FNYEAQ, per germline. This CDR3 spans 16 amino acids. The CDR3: CASSLGGGGTNEKLFF. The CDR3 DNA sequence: TGTGCCAGCAGCTTAGGAGGGGGGGGGACTAATGAAAAACTGTTTTTT. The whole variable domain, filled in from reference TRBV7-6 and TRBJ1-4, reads GAGVSQSPRYKVTKRGQDVALRCDPISGHVSLYWYRQALGQGPEFLTYFNYEAQQDKSGLPNDRFSAERPEGSISTLTIQRTEQRDSAMYRCASSLGGGGTNEKLFFGSGTQLSVL.

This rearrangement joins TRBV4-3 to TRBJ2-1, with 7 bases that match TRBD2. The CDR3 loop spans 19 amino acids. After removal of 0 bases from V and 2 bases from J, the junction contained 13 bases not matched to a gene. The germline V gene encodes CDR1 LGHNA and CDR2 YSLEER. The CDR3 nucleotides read TGCGCCAGCAGCCAAGAGGGAGGGGTCGCGACAGATACCTACAATGAGCAGTTCTTC. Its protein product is CASSQEGGVATDTYNEQFF.

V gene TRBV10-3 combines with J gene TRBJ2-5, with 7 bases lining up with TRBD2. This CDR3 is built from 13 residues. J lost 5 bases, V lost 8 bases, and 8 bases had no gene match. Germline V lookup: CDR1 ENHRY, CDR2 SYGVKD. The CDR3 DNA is TGTGCCATCGGAGGGAGGGACGGTGAGACCCAGTACTTC. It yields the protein CAIGGRDGETQYF.

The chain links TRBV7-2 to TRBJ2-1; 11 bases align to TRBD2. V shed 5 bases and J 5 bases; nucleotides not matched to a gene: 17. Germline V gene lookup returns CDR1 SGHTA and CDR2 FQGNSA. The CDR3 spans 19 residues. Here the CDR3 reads CASSQMTLNLAGGHNEQFF. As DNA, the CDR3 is TGTGCCAGCAGCCAAATGACCCTAAACCTAGCGGGAGGTCACAATGAGCAGTTCTTC.

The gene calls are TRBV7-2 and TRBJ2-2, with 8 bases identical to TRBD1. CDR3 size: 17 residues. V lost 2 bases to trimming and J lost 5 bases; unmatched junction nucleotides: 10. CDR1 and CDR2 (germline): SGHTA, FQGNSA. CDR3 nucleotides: TGTGCCAGCAGCTTACCAGACAGGGGAATTCGAACCGGGGAGCTGTTTTTT. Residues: CASSLPDRGIRTGELFF.

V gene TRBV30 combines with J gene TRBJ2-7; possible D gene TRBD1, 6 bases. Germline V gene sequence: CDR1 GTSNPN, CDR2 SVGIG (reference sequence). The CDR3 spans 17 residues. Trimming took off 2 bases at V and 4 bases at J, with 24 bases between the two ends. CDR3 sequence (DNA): TGTGCCTGGAGTTCCCAACCGTCGGACAGACCCGCTTACGAGCAGTACTTC. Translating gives CAWSSQPSDRPAYEQYF.

CDR3 in amino acids: CASSSPVMNTGELFF. CDR3 coding DNA: TGTGCCAGCAGTTCCCCAGTAATGAACACCGGGGAGCTGTTTTTT. This chain links TRBV28 with TRBJ2-2, with no clear D. V lost 4 bases to trimming and J lost 1 base, with 10 bases between them. The CDR3 is made up of 15 amino acids. The germline V gene encodes CDR1 MDHEN and CDR2 SYDVKM.